There are many counts of the clone carrying this T cell receptor beta chain. Its antigen is unidentified. TCRdb passed the 5' RACE reads through MiXCR, listing each CDR3 protein once. The table includes fewer than 650,000 distinct CDR3 sequences, approximately 9.6% detected once. These data belong to a study of identical twins. Whole-study results and caveats: A partial confounding effect on zero-insertion analyses could come from invariant MAIT and iNKT cells.

The CDR3 totals 14 residues. Looked up from germline, CDR1 is SQVTM and CDR2 is ANQGSEA. V shed 4 bases and J shed 2 bases, with 9 bases lying between them. The data were also submitted as part of a second study, on yellow fever vaccine responses in identical twins.

Sequencing was carried out using PBMCs. The chain carries TRBV29-1 and TRBJ2-6; D is unresolved. The origin of this receptor is a woman between 18 and 30 years old in good health. CDR3 amino acids: CSVGMAAGANVLTF. The CDR3, as DNA: TGCAGCGTTGGAATGGCAGCTGGGGCCAACGTCCTGACTTTC.